This T cell receptor beta chain was recorded in a study of blood T cell repertoires in COVID-19. Under the authors' procedure: Quantification of nucleated cells was approximated via reference gene primer amplification. TCRdb's table, derived via immunoSEQ multiplex PCR, lists solely in-frame clones and lacks some. V, J and clone size were drawn from that table, and D and trimming were deduced from the DNA. The profile shows about 25,000 clones, about 89% of them singletons. The specimen sequenced was peripheral blood. The clonotype was recovered from a man aged 65 to 79 with acute or convalescent COVID-19.

The CDR3 DNA follows: TGTGCCAGCAGTCGTCCCGGGACAGGGGACAGATCCGACTATGGCTACACCTTC. This encodes CASSRPGTGDRSDYGYTF. V gene TRBV28 combines with J gene TRBJ1-2, with 10 bases matching TRBD1. There are 18 residues in the CDR3. Unmatched junction bases numbered 15, after V lost 5 bases and J lost 3 bases. The germline V gene has CDR1 MDHEN and CDR2 SYDVKM.